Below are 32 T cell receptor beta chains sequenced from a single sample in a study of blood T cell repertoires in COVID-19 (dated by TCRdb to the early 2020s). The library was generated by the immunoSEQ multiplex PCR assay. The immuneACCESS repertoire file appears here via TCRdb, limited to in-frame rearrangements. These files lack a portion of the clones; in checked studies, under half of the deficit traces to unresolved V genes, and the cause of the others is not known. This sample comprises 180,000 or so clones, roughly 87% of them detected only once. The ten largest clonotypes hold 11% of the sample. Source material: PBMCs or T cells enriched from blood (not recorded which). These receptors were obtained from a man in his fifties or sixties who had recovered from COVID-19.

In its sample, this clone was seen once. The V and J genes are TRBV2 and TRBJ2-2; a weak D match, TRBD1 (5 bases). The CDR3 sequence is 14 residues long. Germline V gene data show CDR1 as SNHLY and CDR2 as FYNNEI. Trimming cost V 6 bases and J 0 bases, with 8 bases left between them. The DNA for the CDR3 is TGTGCCAGCAGGGAGACAGCGAACACCGGGGAGCTGTTTTTT. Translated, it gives CASRETANTGELFF.

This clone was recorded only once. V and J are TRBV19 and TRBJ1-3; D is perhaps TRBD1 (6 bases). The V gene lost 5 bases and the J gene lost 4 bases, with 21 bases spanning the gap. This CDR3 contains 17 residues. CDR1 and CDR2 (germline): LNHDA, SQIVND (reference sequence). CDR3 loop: CASSSNREKRSGNTIYF. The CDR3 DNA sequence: TGTGCCAGTAGTTCCAACAGGGAGAAAAGATCAGGAAACACCATATATTTT.

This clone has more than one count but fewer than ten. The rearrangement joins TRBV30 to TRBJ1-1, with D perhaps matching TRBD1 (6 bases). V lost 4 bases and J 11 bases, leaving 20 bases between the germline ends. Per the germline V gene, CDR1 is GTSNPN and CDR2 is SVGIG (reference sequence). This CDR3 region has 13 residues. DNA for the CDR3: TGTGCCTGGACCAGGGGTTCTGGTGGGTATGCTTTCTTT. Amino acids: CAWTRGSGGYAFF. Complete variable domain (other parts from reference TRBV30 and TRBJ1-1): SQTIHQWPATLVQPVGSPLSLECTVEGTSNPNLYWYRQAAGRGLQLLFYSVGIGQISSEVPQNLSASRPQDRQFILSSKKLLLSDSGFYLCAWTRGSGGYAFFGQGTRLTVV.

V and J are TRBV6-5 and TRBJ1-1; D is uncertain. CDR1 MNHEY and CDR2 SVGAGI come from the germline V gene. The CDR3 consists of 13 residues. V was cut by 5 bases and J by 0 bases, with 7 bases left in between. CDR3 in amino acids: CASSKQMNTEAFF. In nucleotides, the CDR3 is TGTGCCAGCAGTAAACAGATGAACACTGAAGCTTTCTTT.

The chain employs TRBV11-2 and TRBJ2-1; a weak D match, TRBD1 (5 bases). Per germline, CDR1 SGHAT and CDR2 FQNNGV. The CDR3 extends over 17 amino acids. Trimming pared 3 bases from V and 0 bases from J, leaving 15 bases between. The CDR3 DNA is TGTGCCAGCAGCTTTACCTCTACAGGCAGCTCCTACAATGAGCAGTTCTTC. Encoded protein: CASSFTSTGSSYNEQFF.

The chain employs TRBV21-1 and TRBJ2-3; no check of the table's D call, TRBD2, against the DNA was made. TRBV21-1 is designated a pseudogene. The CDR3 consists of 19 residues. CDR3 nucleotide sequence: TGTGCCAGCAGCAGACCGGGACTAGCGGGAGTCAAGTCAGCAGATACGCAGTATTTT. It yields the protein CASSRPGLAGVKSADTQYF.

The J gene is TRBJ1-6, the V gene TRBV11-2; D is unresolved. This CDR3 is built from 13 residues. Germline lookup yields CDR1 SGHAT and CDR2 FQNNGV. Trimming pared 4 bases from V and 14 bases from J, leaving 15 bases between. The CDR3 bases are TGTGCCAGCAGCTCCAGTGACCGGGGATCCCTCCACTTT. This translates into CASSSSDRGSLHF.

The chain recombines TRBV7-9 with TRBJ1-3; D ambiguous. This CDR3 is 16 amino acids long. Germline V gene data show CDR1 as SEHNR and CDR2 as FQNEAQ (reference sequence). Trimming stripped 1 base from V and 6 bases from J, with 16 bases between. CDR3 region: CASSLGQVDPENTIYF. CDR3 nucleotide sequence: TGTGCCAGCAGCTTAGGGCAGGTTGACCCTGAAAACACCATATATTTT.

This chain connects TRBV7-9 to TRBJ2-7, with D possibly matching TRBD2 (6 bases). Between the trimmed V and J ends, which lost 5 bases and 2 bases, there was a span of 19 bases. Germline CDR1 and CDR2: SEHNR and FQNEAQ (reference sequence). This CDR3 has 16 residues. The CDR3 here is CASSPPQAWGAYEQYF. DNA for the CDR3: TGTGCCAGCAGCCCGCCACAGGCCTGGGGGGCCTACGAGCAGTACTTC. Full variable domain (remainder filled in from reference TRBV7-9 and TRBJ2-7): DTGVSQNPRHKITKRGQNVTFRCDPISEHNRLYWYRQTLGQGPEFLTYFQNEAQLEKSRLLSDRFSAERPKGSFSTLEIQRTEQGDSAMYLCASSPPQAWGAYEQYFGPGTRLTVT.

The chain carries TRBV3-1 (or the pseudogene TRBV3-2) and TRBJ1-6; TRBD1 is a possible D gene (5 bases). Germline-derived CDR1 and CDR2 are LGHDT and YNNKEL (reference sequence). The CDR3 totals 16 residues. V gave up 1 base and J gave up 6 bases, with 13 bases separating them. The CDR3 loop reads CASSQGSGQFNSPLHF. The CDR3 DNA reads TGTGCCAGCAGCCAAGGGTCAGGGCAATTTAATTCACCCCTCCACTTT.

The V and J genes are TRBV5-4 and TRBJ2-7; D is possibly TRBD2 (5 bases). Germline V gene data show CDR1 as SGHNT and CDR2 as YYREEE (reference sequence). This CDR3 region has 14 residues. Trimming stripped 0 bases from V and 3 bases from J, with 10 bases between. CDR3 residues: CASSLVEGFYEQYF. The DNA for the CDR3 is TGTGCCAGCAGCTTGGTTGAGGGATTCTACGAGCAGTACTTC.

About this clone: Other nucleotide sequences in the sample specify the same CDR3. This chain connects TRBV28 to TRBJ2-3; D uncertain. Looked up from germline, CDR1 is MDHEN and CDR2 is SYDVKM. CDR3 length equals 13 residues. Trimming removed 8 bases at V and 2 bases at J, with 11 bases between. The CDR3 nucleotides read TGTGCCAGCCGTAGAGGTACCACAGATACGCAGTATTTT. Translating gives CASRRGTTDTQYF.

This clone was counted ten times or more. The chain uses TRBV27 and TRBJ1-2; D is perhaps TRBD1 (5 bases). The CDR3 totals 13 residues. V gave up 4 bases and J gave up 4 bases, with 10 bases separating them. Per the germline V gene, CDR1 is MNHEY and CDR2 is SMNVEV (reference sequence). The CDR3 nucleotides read TGTGCCAGCAGTTCCTTGACAGCCTATGGCTACACCTTC. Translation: CASSSLTAYGYTF.

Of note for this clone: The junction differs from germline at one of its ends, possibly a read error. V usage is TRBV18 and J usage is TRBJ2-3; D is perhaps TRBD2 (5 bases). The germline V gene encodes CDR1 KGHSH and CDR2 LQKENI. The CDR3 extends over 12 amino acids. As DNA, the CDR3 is TGTGCCAGCTCACCACCGAACCTTGGGGAGAATTTT. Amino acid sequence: CASSPPNLGENF.

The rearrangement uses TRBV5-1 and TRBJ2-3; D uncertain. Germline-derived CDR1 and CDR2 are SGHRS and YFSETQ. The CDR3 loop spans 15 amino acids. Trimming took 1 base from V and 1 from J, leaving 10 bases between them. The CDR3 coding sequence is TGCGCCAGCAGCTTGCGATCCGTAGGCACAGATACGCAGTATTTT. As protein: CASSLRSVGTDTQYF. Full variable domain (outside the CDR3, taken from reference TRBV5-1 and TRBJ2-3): KAGVTQTPRYLIKTRGQQVTLSCSPISGHRSVSWYQQTPGQGLQFLFEYFSETQRNKGNFPGRFSGRQFSNSRSEMNVSTLELGDSALYLCASSLRSVGTDTQYFGPGTRLTVL.

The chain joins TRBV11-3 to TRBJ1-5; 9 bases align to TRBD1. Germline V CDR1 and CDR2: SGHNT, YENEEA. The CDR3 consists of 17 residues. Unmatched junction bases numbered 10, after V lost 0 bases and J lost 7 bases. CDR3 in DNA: TGTGCCAGCAGCTTAGATTCCGGGACAGGGCTTCGCCAGCCCCAGCATTTT. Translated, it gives CASSLDSGTGLRQPQHF.

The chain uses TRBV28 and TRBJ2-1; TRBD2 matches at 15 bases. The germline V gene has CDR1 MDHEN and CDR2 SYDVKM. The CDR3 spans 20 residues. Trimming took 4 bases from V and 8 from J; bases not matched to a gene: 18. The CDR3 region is CASSSLRTSGRALGSYEQFF. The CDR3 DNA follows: TGTGCCAGCAGTTCTCTCAGGACTAGCGGGAGGGCCCTCGGTAGCTATGAGCAGTTCTTC.

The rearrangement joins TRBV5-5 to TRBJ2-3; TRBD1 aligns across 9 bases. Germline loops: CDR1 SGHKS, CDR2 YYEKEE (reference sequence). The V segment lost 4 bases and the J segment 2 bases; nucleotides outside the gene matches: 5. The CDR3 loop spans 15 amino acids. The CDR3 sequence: CASSPRDRVTDTQYF. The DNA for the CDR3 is TGTGCCAGCAGCCCAAGGGACAGGGTCACAGATACGCAGTATTTT.

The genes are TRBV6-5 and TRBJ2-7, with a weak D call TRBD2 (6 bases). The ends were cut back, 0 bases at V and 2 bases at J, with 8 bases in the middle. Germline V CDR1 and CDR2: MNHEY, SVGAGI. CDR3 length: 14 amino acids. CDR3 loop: CASSYSRGTYEQYF. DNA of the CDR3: TGTGCCAGCAGTTACTCGCGGGGTACCTACGAGCAGTACTTC.

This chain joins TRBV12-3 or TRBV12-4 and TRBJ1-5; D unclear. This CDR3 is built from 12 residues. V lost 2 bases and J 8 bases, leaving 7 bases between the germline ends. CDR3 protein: CASSLSQEPQHF. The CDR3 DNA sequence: TGTGCCAGCAGTTTATCCCAGGAGCCCCAGCATTTT.

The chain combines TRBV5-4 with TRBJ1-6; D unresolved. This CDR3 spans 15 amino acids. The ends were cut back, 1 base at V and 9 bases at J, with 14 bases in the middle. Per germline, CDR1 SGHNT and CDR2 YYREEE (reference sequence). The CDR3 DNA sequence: TGTGCCAGCAGCTTGTCGCCCATCCAAGCTTCACCCCTCCACTTT. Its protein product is CASSLSPIQASPLHF.

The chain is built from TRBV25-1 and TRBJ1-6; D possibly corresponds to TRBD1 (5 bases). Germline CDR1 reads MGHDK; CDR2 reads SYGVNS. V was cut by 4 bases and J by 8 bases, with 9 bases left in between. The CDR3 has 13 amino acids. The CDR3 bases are TGTGCCAGCAGTGTACAGGCCCATTCACCCCTCCACTTT. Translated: CASSVQAHSPLHF.

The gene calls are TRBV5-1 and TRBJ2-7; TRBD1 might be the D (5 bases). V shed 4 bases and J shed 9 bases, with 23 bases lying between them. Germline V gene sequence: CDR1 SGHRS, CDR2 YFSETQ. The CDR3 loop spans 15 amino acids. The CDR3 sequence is CASSPGLGEATGQYF. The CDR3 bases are TGCGCCAGCAGCCCCGGCCTAGGGGAAGCTACGGGGCAGTACTTC.

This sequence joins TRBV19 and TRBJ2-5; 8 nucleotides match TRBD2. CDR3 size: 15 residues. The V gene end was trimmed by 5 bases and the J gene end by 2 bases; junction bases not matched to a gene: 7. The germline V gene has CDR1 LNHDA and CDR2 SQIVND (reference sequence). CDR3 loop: CASSVVAGPQETQYF. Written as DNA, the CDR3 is TGTGCCAGTAGTGTGGTAGCGGGGCCTCAAGAGACCCAGTACTTC. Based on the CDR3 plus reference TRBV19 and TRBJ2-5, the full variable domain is DGGITQSPKYLFRKEGQNVTLSCEQNLNHDAMYWYRQDPGQGLRLIYYSQIVNDFQKGDIAEGYSVSREKKESFPLTVTSAQKNPTAFYLCASSVVAGPQETQYFGPGTRLLVL.

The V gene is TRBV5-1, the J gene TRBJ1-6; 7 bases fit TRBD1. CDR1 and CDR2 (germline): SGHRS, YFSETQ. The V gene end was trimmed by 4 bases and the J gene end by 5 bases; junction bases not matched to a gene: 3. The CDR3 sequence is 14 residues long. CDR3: CASSQGVNNSPLHF. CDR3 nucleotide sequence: TGCGCCAGCAGCCAGGGGGTCAATAATTCACCCCTCCACTTT.

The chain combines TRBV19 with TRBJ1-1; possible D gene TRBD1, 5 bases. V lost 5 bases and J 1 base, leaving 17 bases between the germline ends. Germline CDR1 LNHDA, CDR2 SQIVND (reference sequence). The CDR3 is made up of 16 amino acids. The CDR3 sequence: CASSYRHSTGNTEAFF. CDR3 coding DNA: TGTGCCAGTAGTTACAGGCACTCCACCGGGAACACTGAAGCTTTCTTT.

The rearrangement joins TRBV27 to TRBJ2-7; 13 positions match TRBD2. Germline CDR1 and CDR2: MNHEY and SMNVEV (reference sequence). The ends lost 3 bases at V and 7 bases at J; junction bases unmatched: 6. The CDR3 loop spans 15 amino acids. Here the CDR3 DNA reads TGTGCCAGCAGTTTTGTGGGACTAGCGGGGCAGGAGCAGTACTTC. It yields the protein CASSFVGLAGQEQYF.

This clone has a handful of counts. Here the CDR3 reads CASSSRDSFSGNTIYF. The CDR3, as DNA: TGTGCCAGCAGCTCCAGAGACAGCTTCAGCGGAAACACCATATATTTT. The chain carries TRBV7-8 and TRBJ1-3; D may be TRBD1 (5 bases). Germline CDR1 and CDR2: SGHVS and FQNEAQ. The CDR3 totals 16 residues. V shed 4 bases and J shed 4 bases, with 17 bases lying between them.

In nucleotides, the CDR3 is TGTGCCACCGGAGAGGGACAGGACTCCCACCGCTACACCTTC. It is translated as CATGEGQDSHRYTF. V usage is TRBV10-3 and J usage is TRBJ1-2; 8 bases match TRBD1. Germline assignment: CDR1 ENHRY and CDR2 SYGVKD. CDR3 size: 14 residues. With V trimmed by 10 bases and J by 9 bases, 16 bases remained unmatched.

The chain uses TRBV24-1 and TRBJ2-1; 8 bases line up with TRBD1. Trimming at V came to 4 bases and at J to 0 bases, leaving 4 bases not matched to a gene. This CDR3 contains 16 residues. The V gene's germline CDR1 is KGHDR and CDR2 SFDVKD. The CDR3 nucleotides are TGTGCCACCAGTGACCGACAGGGGAGCTCCTACAATGAGCAGTTCTTC. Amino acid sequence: CATSDRQGSSYNEQFF.

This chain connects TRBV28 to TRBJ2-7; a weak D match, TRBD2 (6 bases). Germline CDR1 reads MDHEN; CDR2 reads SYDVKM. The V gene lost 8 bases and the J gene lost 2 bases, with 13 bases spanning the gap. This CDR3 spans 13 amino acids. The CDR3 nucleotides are TGTGCCAGCGGGACTGTTGCTGCCTACGAGCAGTACTTC. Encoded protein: CASGTVAAYEQYF.

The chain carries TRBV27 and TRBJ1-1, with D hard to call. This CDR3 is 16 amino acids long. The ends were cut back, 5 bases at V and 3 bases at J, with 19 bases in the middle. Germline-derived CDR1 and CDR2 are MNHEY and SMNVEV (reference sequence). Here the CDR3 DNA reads TGTGCCAGCAGTCTCGTCCCAACTACTTTTCACACTGAAGCTTTCTTT. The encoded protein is CASSLVPTTFHTEAFF.